Listed here is a single TCR beta chain. This specimen comes from a study of cytomegalovirus exposure and HLA in healthy donors. V lost 8 bases to trimming and J lost 3 bases, with 12 bases between them. CDR1 and CDR2 (germline): MNHEY, SVGAGI. This CDR3 comprises 13 residues. Clones were sequenced by immunoSEQ multiplex PCR, and TCRdb holds only the in-frame ones, with some missing. The sample yields a few hundred thousand clones, roughly 89% seen once. The sample consisted of PBMCs. This chain uses TRBV6-5 with TRBJ2-3; tentatively, D is TRBD2 (5 bases). This sequence was found in a woman aged 18-35 years in good health and CMV-seronegative. CDR3 sequence (DNA): TGTGCCAGCCGTGAGGGCTGGACAGATACGCAGTATTTT. Its protein is CASREGWTDTQYF.